Following are 11 T cell receptor beta chains from one sample sequenced in a study of blood T cell repertoires in COVID-19 (dated by TCRdb to the early 2020s). Libraries were prepared through the immunoSEQ multiplex PCR assay. Drawn from immuneACCESS, this table holds only the in-frame rearrangements with V and J called that TCRdb kept. Clones are partly lost; checked studies trace under half to an unresolved V gene and leave the rest unexplained. In this sample the table shows 95,000 to 150,000 clones, approximately 90% of which occur a single time. Around 2% of the sample goes to the ten largest clones. Source material: peripheral blood. The receptors here all came from a man aged 45-65 years with COVID-19, enrolled during active disease.

The CDR3 loop reads CASRDTGPTYEQYF. CDR3 DNA sequence: TGTGCCAGTAGGGACACCGGGCCCACCTACGAGCAGTACTTC. J is TRBJ2-7 and V is TRBV19; D is possibly TRBD1 (5 bases). Germline V CDR1 and CDR2: LNHDA, SQIVND (reference sequence). With 6 bases removed from V and 2 bases from J, the gap between germline ends came to 14 bases. CDR3 length equals 14 residues.

The chain joins TRBV6-2 or TRBV6-3 to TRBJ1-1; 7 nucleotides match TRBD1. V lost 5 bases and J lost 1; bases outside the gene matches: 10. From germline, CDR1 is MNHEY and CDR2 SVGEGT. The CDR3 runs 16 residues. In DNA form, the CDR3 reads TGTGCCAGCAGTCCGGGACAGACTTACTCGAACACTGAAGCTTTCTTT. Protein product: CASSPGQTYSNTEAFF.

This chain joins TRBV9 and TRBJ2-1; 8 bases align to TRBD2. This CDR3 is 16 amino acids long. The trim removed 0 bases at V and 6 bases at J, leaving 8 bases unmatched. CDR1 and CDR2 (germline): SGDLS, YYNGEE. The CDR3 coding sequence is TGTGCCAGCAGCGTAGCCGGAGCGGGAGAACCCAATGAGCAGTTCTTC. Amino acid sequence: CASSVAGAGEPNEQFF.

V is TRBV7-9 and J is TRBJ2-1; 9 bases are a match to TRBD2. The V segment lost 9 bases and the J segment 10 bases; nucleotides outside the gene matches: 16. This CDR3 is built from 15 residues. Looked up from germline, CDR1 is SEHNR and CDR2 is FQNEAQ (reference sequence). DNA of the CDR3: TGTGCCAGTAAGCCCTCAGCGGGAGGCTGGGGGGAGCAGTTCTTC. Protein sequence: CASKPSAGGWGEQFF.

The J gene is TRBJ2-5, the V gene TRBV24-1; D is perhaps TRBD2 (7 bases). The V end was cut by 12 bases, the J end by 4 bases, with 20 bases between. The CDR3 sequence is 14 residues long. Germline loops: CDR1 KGHDR, CDR2 SFDVKD. CDR3 protein: CASSRGGVGETQYF. CDR3 coding DNA: TGTGCCTCTTCAAGGGGGGGAGTGGGAGAGACCCAGTACTTC.

The J gene is TRBJ1-1, the V gene TRBV19, with 7 bases that match TRBD1. Trimming took 6 bases from V and 9 from J; bases not matched to a gene: 10. CDR3 size: 13 residues. In germline, CDR1 is LNHDA, CDR2 SQIVND (reference sequence). The CDR3 is CASRLQGQPQAFF. CDR3 in DNA: TGTGCCAGTAGGTTACAGGGGCAACCTCAAGCTTTCTTT.

V usage is TRBV5-1 and J usage is TRBJ1-1, with D maybe TRBD1 (5 bases). With 4 bases removed from V and 6 bases from J, the gap between germline ends came to 16 bases. Germline CDR1 reads SGHRS; CDR2 reads YFSETQ. This CDR3 spans 14 amino acids. CDR3 amino acids: CASSHNQGGAEAFF. DNA for the CDR3: TGCGCCAGCAGCCATAATCAGGGTGGGGCTGAAGCTTTCTTT.

V and J are TRBV7-9 and TRBJ2-1; TRBD2 aligns across 7 bases. Germline CDR1 is SEHNR and CDR2 is FQNEAQ (reference sequence). Trimming removed 0 bases from V and 7 bases from J; junction bases left unmatched: 6. The CDR3 runs to 15 residues. CDR3 in DNA: TGTGCCAGCAGCTTAGCTGGCGGGAGTGGAAATGAGCAGTTCTTC. Protein sequence: CASSLAGGSGNEQFF.

V and J are TRBV10-3 and TRBJ2-7, with 9 nucleotides matching TRBD2. Germline lookup yields CDR1 ENHRY and CDR2 SYGVKD. The J segment lost 1 base and the V segment lost 11 bases, leaving 6 bases of the junction unmatched. The CDR3 totals 13 residues. In DNA, the CDR3 is TGTGCCTCGAGACTAGCGGCTTCCTACGAGCAGTACTTC. Its protein is CASRLAASYEQYF.

This clone was recorded a few times. V is TRBV27 and J is TRBJ2-7; the match to TRBD2 covers 12 bases. In germline, CDR1 is MNHEY, CDR2 SMNVEV (reference sequence). After removal of 6 bases from V and 7 bases from J, the junction contained 4 bases not matched to a gene. The CDR3 length is 13 residues. The CDR3 nucleotides read TGTGCCAGCAGACTAGCGGGAGGTCAAGAGCAGTACGTC. Translation gives CASRLAGGQEQYV.

The chain carries TRBV18 and TRBJ2-1, with D possibly being TRBD2 (5 bases). The CDR3 runs to 13 residues. V dropped 3 bases and J dropped 7 bases, with 10 bases sitting between them. The germline V gene encodes CDR1 KGHSH and CDR2 LQKENI. The CDR3 spells CASSPLGVNEQFF. CDR3 sequence (DNA): TGTGCCAGCTCACCCCTCGGGGTAAATGAGCAGTTCTTC.